This TCR beta chain was recorded in a study of cytomegalovirus exposure and HLA in healthy donors. Germline CDR1 is WNHNN and CDR2 is SYGVQD (reference sequence). The V gene end was trimmed by 1 base and the J gene end by 15 bases; junction bases not matched to a gene: 2. The length of the CDR3 is 13 residues. Study results and caveats: The number of N-insertions in an Asian-associated ancestry cluster was reportedly below the roughly 670-donor mean in a later analysis.

With regard to this clone: Its target is not known.

The PCR ran on 60 Vbeta and 13 Jbeta primers. Measured with immunoSEQ multiplex PCR; TCRdb has only the in-frame clones, and not every one. The sample comprises approximately 170,000 clones, about 82% of which are singletons, and 0.7% to 0.95% rests with the top ten. Source material: PBMCs. The rearrangement links TRBV10-1 to TRBJ2-3; 15 bases agree with TRBD2. The sequence came from a young woman in good health and CMV-seronegative. The CDR3 sequence is CASSEWTSGRAYF. The DNA for the CDR3 is TGCGCCAGCAGTGAGTGGACTAGCGGGAGGGCTTATTTT.